This is a list of T cell receptor beta chains from one sample in a study of T cell responses to AZD1222 COVID-19 vaccine. Generated by immunoSEQ multiplex PCR, the TCRdb table keeps only in-frame clones and is missing some. The table shows about 100,000 clones, with around 87% occurring only once. The input for sequencing was peripheral blood, taken on day 0 of MenACWY control vaccination. Every receptor here comes from an adult in good health. Each CDR3 is given with its conserved first and last residue. D genes are given only for firm matches. The size of a clone is reported for some rows only, either as once, few or many, or as a class for expanded clones.

V: TRBV9; D: NA; J: TRBJ1-1; size: NA; DNA: TGTGCCAGCAGCCCAAGGGGAACTCCCGTACGAACTGAAGCTTTCTTT; CDR3: CASSPRGTPVRTEAFF
V: TRBV10-3; D: NA; J: TRBJ1-5; size: NA; DNA: TGTGCCATCAGTGACAGGGAAGGTCAGCCCCAGCATTTT; CDR3: CAISDREGQPQHF
V: TRBV12-3/TRBV12-4; D: NA; J: TRBJ1-2; size: NA; DNA: TGTGCCAGCAGGGATTTCAGTGGCTACACCTTC; CDR3: CASRDFSGYTF
V: TRBV7-2; D: TRBD2; J: TRBJ2-7; size: NA; DNA: TGTGCCAGCAGCTGGGGGGGGACCACCTCCTACGAGCAGTACTTC; CDR3: CASSWGGTTSYEQYF
V: TRBV28; D: TRBD1; J: TRBJ1-3; size: NA; DNA: TGTGCCAGCAGTCGGGACAGGGGGCGAAACACCATATATTTT; CDR3: CASSRDRGRNTIYF
V: TRBV28; D: NA; J: TRBJ1-2; size: NA; DNA: TGTGCCAGCAGTTTACCGGGGACTGGCGGCTACACCTTC; CDR3: CASSLPGTGGYTF
V: TRBV7-8; D: NA; J: TRBJ1-1; size: NA; DNA: TGTGCCAGCAGCAACGCAGGGAGGGGCACTGAAGCTTTCTTT; CDR3: CASSNAGRGTEAFF
V: TRBV28; D: NA; J: TRBJ2-7; size: NA; DNA: TGTGCCAGCAGTATGACGGTGCCCCCTGGGCAGTACTTC; CDR3: CASSMTVPPGQYF
V: TRBV5-8; D: NA; J: TRBJ1-2; size: NA; DNA: TGTGCCAGCAGCTTGGGGTTGACCTATGGCTACACCTTC; CDR3: CASSLGLTYGYTF
V: TRBV6-5; D: NA; J: TRBJ1-6; size: NA; DNA: TGTGCCAGCACACTAACTACAGGGACAAATTCACCCCTCCACTTT; CDR3: CASTLTTGTNSPLHF
V: TRBV5-1; D: NA; J: TRBJ1-2; size: few; DNA: TGCGCCAGCAGCGAACTGACAGGCTATGGCTACACCTTC; CDR3: CASSELTGYGYTF
V: TRBV18; D: TRBD1; J: TRBJ2-5; size: NA; DNA: TGTGCCAGCTCACCGCTACAGGGGGTCCAAGAGACCCAGTACTTC; CDR3: CASSPLQGVQETQYF
V: TRBV15; D: NA; J: TRBJ1-4; size: NA; DNA: TGTGCCACCAGCAGAGGTCCAGGAGAAAATGAAAAACTGTTTTTT; CDR3: CATSRGPGENEKLFF
V: TRBV4-3; D: NA; J: TRBJ2-3; size: NA; DNA: TGCGCCAGCAGCCAAGATCTCGGGGCGCGGTACACAGATACGCAGTATTTT; CDR3: CASSQDLGARYTDTQYF
V: TRBV4-1; D: NA; J: TRBJ2-7; size: NA; DNA: TGCGCCAGCAGCCAAGATAACGGCTACGAGCAGTACTTC; CDR3: CASSQDNGYEQYF
V: TRBV29-1; D: TRBD1; J: TRBJ2-6; size: NA; DNA: TGCAGCGCAAGACAGGGGTACTCTGGGGCCAACGTCCTGACTTTC; CDR3: CSARQGYSGANVLTF
V: TRBV19; D: NA; J: TRBJ2-7; size: NA; DNA: TGTGCCAGTAGTCGAACGGGGGCTTCCTACGAGCAGTACTTC; CDR3: CASSRTGASYEQYF
V: TRBV9; D: NA; J: TRBJ1-2; size: NA; DNA: TGTGCCAGCAGCGTAGCGGCCCAGGGCGTCTACACCTTC; CDR3: CASSVAAQGVYTF
V: TRBV19; D: TRBD2; J: TRBJ2-3; size: NA; DNA: TGTGCCAGCAAGATAGCGGGAGCAATTACAGATACGCAGTATTTT; CDR3: CASKIAGAITDTQYF
V: TRBV5-4; D: TRBD2; J: TRBJ2-7; size: NA; DNA: TGTGCCAGCAGCCCTGGACTAGCGGGGCCCTACGAGCAGTACTTC; CDR3: CASSPGLAGPYEQYF
V: TRBV10-3; D: NA; J: TRBJ2-5; size: NA; DNA: TGTGCCATCAGTGAGTCGTTTAGAGGGGAGACCCAGTACTTC; CDR3: CAISESFRGETQYF
V: TRBV3-1/TRBV3-2; D: NA; J: TRBJ1-1; size: NA; DNA: TGTGCCAGCAGCCAAGGTCCACATGGAGAAGACACTGAAGCTTTCTTT; CDR3: CASSQGPHGEDTEAFF
V: TRBV5-4; D: NA; J: TRBJ1-4; size: NA; DNA: TGTGCCAGCAGCCCATACGGCGGGGCAACTAATGAAAAACTGTTTTTT; CDR3: CASSPYGGATNEKLFF
V: TRBV28; D: TRBD1; J: TRBJ2-7; size: NA; DNA: TGTGCCAGCGCCGGCGCACAGGGGTTATCGGACGAGCAGTACTTC; CDR3: CASAGAQGLSDEQYF
V: TRBV28; D: TRBD1; J: TRBJ1-3; size: NA; DNA: TGTGCCAGCACCCCGGGGACAGCCGGAAACACCATATATTTT; CDR3: CASTPGTAGNTIYF
V: TRBV6-6; D: NA; J: TRBJ1-1; size: NA; DNA: TGTGCCAGCAGCCGAATTCAGTTCACTGAAGCTTTCTTT; CDR3: CASSRIQFTEAFF
V: TRBV10-3; D: NA; J: TRBJ1-2; size: NA; DNA: TGTGCCATCAGTGAAACGGATCCGACACCATATGGCTACACCTTC; CDR3: CAISETDPTPYGYTF
V: TRBV18; D: TRBD1; J: TRBJ2-4; size: NA; DNA: TGTGCCAGCTCACCAGGGACAGCAGACATTCAGTACTTC; CDR3: CASSPGTADIQYF
V: TRBV28; D: TRBD1; J: TRBJ2-7; size: NA; DNA: TGTGCCAGCAGTTTCCCCGGGACAGGACTTCCCCTCGGGGCCTACGAGCAGTACTTC; CDR3: CASSFPGTGLPLGAYEQYF
V: TRBV11-3; D: TRBD1; J: TRBJ2-1; size: NA; DNA: TGTGCCAGCAGCTTAGATGGGACAGGGCAGAGCTCCTACAATGAGCAGTTCTTC; CDR3: CASSLDGTGQSSYNEQFF
V: TRBV11-2; D: NA; J: TRBJ2-2; size: NA; DNA: TGTGCCAGCAGCTTTTTACAGGACACCGGGGAGCTGTTTTTT; CDR3: CASSFLQDTGELFF
V: TRBV5-1; D: TRBD2; J: TRBJ2-7; size: medium-sized; DNA: TGCGCCAGCAGCTACGGACTAGCGGGAGATTCCGAGCAGTACTTC; CDR3: CASSYGLAGDSEQYF
V: TRBV3-1/TRBV3-2; D: TRBD2; J: TRBJ2-1; size: NA; DNA: TGTGCCAGCAGCCAAGGACCTAGCGGGAGGGCCGTTGAGCAGTTCTTC; CDR3: CASSQGPSGRAVEQFF
V: TRBV27; D: NA; J: TRBJ1-6; size: NA; DNA: TGTGCCAGCAGGGGGGGCACCAATTCACCCCTCCACTTT; CDR3: CASRGGTNSPLHF
V: TRBV19; D: NA; J: TRBJ1-2; size: NA; DNA: TGTGCCAGTAGTCCTCTGGGGCAGGGGTATGGGTCGTATGGCTACACCTTC; CDR3: CASSPLGQGYGSYGYTF
V: TRBV19; D: TRBD1; J: TRBJ2-2; size: NA; DNA: TGTGCCAGTAGGGCCACAGGGGCGAACACCGGGGAGCTGTTTTTT; CDR3: CASRATGANTGELFF